This TCR beta chain was found in a study of PD-1 blockade in classical Hodgkin lymphoma. Each patient experienced a relapse that followed autologous stem cell transplantation, and brentuximab vedotin exposure varied. Complete response, partial response or progressive disease constituted the best responses recorded. On this clone: Antigen: not known.

The CDR3 has 17 residues. TCRdb keeps only in-frame clones here, not all; method: immunoSEQ multiplex PCR. The sample carries under 20,000 clones, 86% recorded once. The study, taken as a whole, reports: Patients with a complete response exhibited baseline diversity comparable to newly diagnosed patients.

This TCR was sampled from a human donor with classical Hodgkin lymphoma. The rearrangement links TRBV21-1 to TRBJ2-7; the table's TRBD2 call for D was not verified on the DNA. TRBV21-1 is reported as a pseudogene. The material sequenced was peripheral blood mononuclear cells (PBMCs), taken before the second cycle of nivolumab. The CDR3 sequence: CASSSRSPGTPPYEQYF. The CDR3 DNA is TGTGCCAGCAGCTCACGTTCCCCTGGGACTCCCCCTTACGAGCAGTACTTC.